This record covers a single T cell receptor beta chain. Its antigen is undetermined. In germline, CDR1 is SGHRS, CDR2 YFSETQ. The CDR3 spans 13 residues. With 4 bases clipped from V and 3 bases from J, the junction kept 3 bases outside the gene matches. Assay: immunoSEQ multiplex PCR; the TCRdb copy retains only in-frame clones and omits some. This table holds about 70,000 clones, around 88% found once. This entry belongs to a study of a mutant IDH1 vaccine in newly diagnosed glioma. The wider study: Sex distribution of treated patients was around 62% male and around 38% female; mean age was about 41 years. Patients were pretreated with radiotherapy, temozolomide, or both, mostly both. Study outcomes and limitations: Pseudoprogression showed no apparent link to changes in top peripheral T cell clonotypes.

The time point is: baseline, week 1 (first vaccination visit). The treatment here: pre-vaccination baseline after standard-of-care therapy. Newly diagnosed WHO grade 3 or 4 IDH1-mutant, ATRX-lost astrocytomas were identified in the donors. This sample comprised peripheral blood mononuclear cells (PBMCs), obtained from a glioma patient treated with radiotherapy, temozolomide or both. This chain connects TRBV5-1 to TRBJ2-7; 8 bases align to TRBD1. The receptor comes from a woman aged 18-30 years with glioma. Some clones in this sample may be carry-over from other donors' samples. The CDR3 reads CASSRTGNYEQYF. CDR3 nucleotides: TGCGCCAGCAGCCGGACAGGGAACTACGAGCAGTACTTC.